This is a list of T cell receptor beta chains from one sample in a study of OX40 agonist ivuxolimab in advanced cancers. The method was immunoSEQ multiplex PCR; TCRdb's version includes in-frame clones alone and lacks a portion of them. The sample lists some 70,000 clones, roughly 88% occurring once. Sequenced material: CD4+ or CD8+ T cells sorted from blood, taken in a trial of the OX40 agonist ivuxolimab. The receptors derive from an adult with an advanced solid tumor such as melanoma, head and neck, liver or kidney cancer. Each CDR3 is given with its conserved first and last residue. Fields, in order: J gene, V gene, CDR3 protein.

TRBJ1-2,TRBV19,CASSIDRRADGYTF
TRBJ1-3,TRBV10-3,CAISEPGRSGNTIYF
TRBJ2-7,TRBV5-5,CASSLDPTSGVVEQYF
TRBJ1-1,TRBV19,CASSRASGGLGSEAFF
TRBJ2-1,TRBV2,CASSIPTGRNEQFF
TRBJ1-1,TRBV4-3,CASSQEGFF
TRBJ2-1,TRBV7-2,CASSHRQREQFF
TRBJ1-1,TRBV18,CASSSDQMNTEAFF
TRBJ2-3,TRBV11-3,CASSLEMGKGSYTQYF
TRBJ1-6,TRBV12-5,CSSAPTLSYSPLHF